One sample yielded the 7 T cell receptor beta chains listed below, sequenced in a study of blood T cell repertoires in COVID-19 (dated by TCRdb to about 2020). Preparation of the library involved the immunoSEQ multiplex PCR assay. The immuneACCESS repertoire file appears here via TCRdb, limited to in-frame rearrangements. These files lack a portion of the clones; in checked studies, under half of the deficit traces to unresolved V genes, and the cause of the others is not known. The sample includes roughly 51,000 clones, with roughly 85% observed a single time. The ten largest clones take up 2.5% to 3.5% of the sample. The sample comprised peripheral blood. The receptors derive from an elderly woman with acute or convalescent COVID-19.

The J gene is TRBJ2-3, the V gene TRBV15; maybe TRBD2 (6 bases). Trimming took 3 bases from V and 9 from J, leaving 13 bases between them. The CDR3 runs 13 residues. Looked up from germline, CDR1 is LNHNV and CDR2 is YYDKDF (reference sequence). CDR3 nucleotide sequence: TGTGCCACCAGCAGGGCAAGACTAGAGACGCAGTATTTT. It codes for CATSRARLETQYF.

This chain links TRBV7-9 with TRBJ2-5; 7 nucleotides match TRBD1. Losses at the gene ends were 1 base for V and 3 bases for J; bases not matched to a gene: 5. The CDR3 is 15 residues long. The germline V gene has CDR1 SEHNR and CDR2 FQNEAQ (reference sequence). CDR3 loop: CASSLGAGGKETQYF. The CDR3 DNA is TGTGCCAGCAGCTTAGGGGCAGGGGGAAAAGAGACCCAGTACTTC.

The chain employs TRBV9 and TRBJ2-7; 7 nucleotides align to TRBD1. The V segment lost 1 base and the J segment 4 bases; nucleotides outside the gene matches: 8. The CDR3 length is 15 residues. The germline gives CDR1 SGDLS, CDR2 YYNGEE. The CDR3 sequence is CASSVLDRVGYEQYF. The CDR3 DNA sequence: TGTGCCAGCAGCGTACTAGACAGGGTCGGGTACGAGCAGTACTTC. The whole variable domain, filled in from reference TRBV9 and TRBJ2-7, reads DSGVTQTPKHLITATGQRVTLRCSPRSGDLSVYWYQQSLDQGLQFLIQYYNGEERAKGNILERFSAQQFPDLHSELNLSSLELGDSALYFCASSVLDRVGYEQYFGPGTRLTVT.

V gene TRBV2 combines with J gene TRBJ2-6; D gene unclear. Germline V CDR1 and CDR2: SNHLY, FYNNEI. CDR3 size: 13 residues. Trimming took off 7 bases at V and 0 bases at J, with 4 bases between the two ends. The CDR3 reads CASTSSGANVLTF. CDR3 DNA sequence: TGTGCCAGCACATCCTCTGGGGCCAACGTCCTGACTTTC.

V is TRBV6-4 and J is TRBJ2-1; D possibly corresponds to TRBD1 (6 bases). The V and J ends lost 0 bases and 15 bases respectively, with 27 bases between them. This CDR3 has 17 amino acids. CDR1 MRHNA and CDR2 SNTAGT come from the germline V gene. The chain's CDR3 is CASSDSTRGQGSWRWFF. Written as DNA, the CDR3 is TGTGCCAGCAGTGACTCAACCAGGGGCCAGGGATCGTGGCGGTGGTTCTTC.

The V call is TRBV4-2, the J call TRBJ2-2, with 7 bases fitting TRBD1. Per germline, CDR1 LGHNA and CDR2 YNFKEQ. CDR3 length: 15 residues. The J segment lost 5 bases and the V segment lost 0 bases, leaving 3 bases of the junction unmatched. CDR3 coding DNA: TGTGCCAGCAGCCAAGAAGGGGGCGGGACCGGGGAGCTGTTTTTT. This codes for CASSQEGGGTGELFF.

This clone was found once. As DNA, the CDR3 is TGTGCCAGCAAGGGCAGAGAGGGCAGGACCACTGAAGCTTTCTTT. This translates into CASKGREGRTTEAFF. V gene TRBV5-4 combines with J gene TRBJ1-1; D remains unclear. The CDR3 sequence is 15 residues long. The germline gives CDR1 SGHNT, CDR2 YYREEE (reference sequence). With 6 bases removed from V and 4 bases from J, the gap between germline ends came to 19 bases.